The clone carrying this TCR beta chain was seen a handful of times. No antigen is known for it. The source of the sample is a study of blood T cells in healthy people across ages. Study findings and constraints: Measured against age, TCR beta diversity per million T cells decreased in a roughly linear manner.

The second PCR ran roughly 7 to 12 cycles with a sample-barcoded 5' primer and J-beta primers. TCRdb processed the 5' RACE reads anew with MiXCR; each CDR3 protein has one entry. Of around 870,000 distinct CDR3 sequences in the sample, less than 35% were seen once. Material for sequencing was blood. This TCR derives from a woman aged 80 or over in good health.

The CDR3 DNA reads TGTGCCATCAGCTTTACAGTGGCAGGGACCCAGTACTTC. Translated, it gives CAISFTVAGTQYF. The rearrangement links TRBV10-3 to TRBJ2-7; unclear D gene. The assigned J gene may be wrong: the sequence end matches TRBJ2-5 better. CDR3 length: 13 residues. CDR1 and CDR2 from the germline V gene are ENHRY and SYGVKD.